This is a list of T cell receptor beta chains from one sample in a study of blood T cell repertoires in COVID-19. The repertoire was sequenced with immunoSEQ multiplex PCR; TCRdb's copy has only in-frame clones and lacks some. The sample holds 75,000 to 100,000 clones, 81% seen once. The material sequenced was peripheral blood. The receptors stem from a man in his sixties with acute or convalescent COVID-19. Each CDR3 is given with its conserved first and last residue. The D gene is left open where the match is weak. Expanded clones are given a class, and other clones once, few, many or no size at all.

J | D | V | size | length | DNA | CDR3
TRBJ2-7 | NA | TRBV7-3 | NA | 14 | TGTGCCAGCAGCCCACAAAAGGGGTCCCACGAGCAGTACTTC | CASSPQKGSHEQYF
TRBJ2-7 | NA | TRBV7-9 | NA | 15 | TGTGCCAGCAGCCTCCTTCCAAGCCCCTCCTACGAGCAGTACTTC | CASSLLPSPSYEQYF
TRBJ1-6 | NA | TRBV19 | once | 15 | TGTGCCAGTAGTATGGGCAGGCAATATTTTACACCCCTCCACTTT | CASSMGRQYFTPLHF
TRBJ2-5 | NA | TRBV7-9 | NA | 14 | TGTGCCGGACGCAGGGCTCTAGAGATAGAGACCCAGTACTTC | CAGRRALEIETQYF
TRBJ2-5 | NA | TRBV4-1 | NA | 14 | TGCGCCAGCAGCCAAGCAGGGCGTCAAGAGACCCAGTACTTC | CASSQAGRQETQYF
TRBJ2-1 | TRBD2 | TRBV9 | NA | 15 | TGTGCCAGCAGCGTAGTGGCGGGAGACTTCAATGAGCAGTTCTTC | CASSVVAGDFNEQFF
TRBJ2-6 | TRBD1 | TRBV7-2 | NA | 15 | TGTGCCAGCAGCTTGGGACAGCCTGGGGCCAACGTCCTGACTTTC | CASSLGQPGANVLTF
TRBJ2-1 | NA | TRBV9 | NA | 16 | TGTGCCAGCAGCCCCAGCGAGGAGCCCTCCTACAATGAGCAGTTCTTC | CASSPSEEPSYNEQFF
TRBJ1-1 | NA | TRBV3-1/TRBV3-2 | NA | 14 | TGTGCCAGCAGCCAAATTCAGGCGAACACTGAAGCTTTCTTT | CASSQIQANTEAFF
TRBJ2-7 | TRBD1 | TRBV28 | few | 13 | TGTGCCAGCAGTGGGACAGCTACCTACGAGCAGTACTTC | CASSGTATYEQYF
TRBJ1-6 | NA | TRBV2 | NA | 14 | TGTGCCAGCAGTGATCTAGGGGGTAATTCACCCCTCCACTTT | CASSDLGGNSPLHF
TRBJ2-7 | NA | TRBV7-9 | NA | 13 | TGTGCCAGCAGCTCACCCCATAGAAAGGAGCAGTACTTC | CASSSPHRKEQYF
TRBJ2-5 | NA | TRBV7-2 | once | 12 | TGTGCCAGCAGTAGATTCAAGGAGACCCAGTACTTC | CASSRFKETQYF
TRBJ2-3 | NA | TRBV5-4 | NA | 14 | TGTGCCAGCAGCTTGATTGACAGGCTGGATACGCAGTATTTT | CASSLIDRLDTQYF
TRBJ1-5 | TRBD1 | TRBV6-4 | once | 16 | TGTGCCAGCAGTGAGTCGAGGGGACAGGGGAGTCAGCCCCAGCATTTT | CASSESRGQGSQPQHF
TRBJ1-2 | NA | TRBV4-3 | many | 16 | TGCGCCAGCAGCCAAGATCCAATACAGCCCATAACGGGCTACACCTTC | CASSQDPIQPITGYTF
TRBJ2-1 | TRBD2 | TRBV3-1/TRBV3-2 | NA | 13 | TGTGCCAGCAGCCCAGGGACTAGCGGTGAGCAGTTCTTC | CASSPGTSGEQFF
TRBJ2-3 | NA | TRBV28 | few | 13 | TGTGCCAGCAGCCAGATTTTGGGGCTTACGCAGTATTTT | CASSQILGLTQYF
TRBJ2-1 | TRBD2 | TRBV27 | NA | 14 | TGTGCCAGCAGTTTATCCCGACTAGCTTTTGAGCAGTTCTTC | CASSLSRLAFEQFF
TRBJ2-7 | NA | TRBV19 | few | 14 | TGTGCCAGTAGCGCAGGGGCTAACTCCTACGAGCAGTACTTC | CASSAGANSYEQYF
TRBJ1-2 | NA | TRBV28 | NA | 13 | TGTGCCAGCAGCATAAACAGGGATATCGGCTACACCTTC | CASSINRDIGYTF